This is a list of T cell receptor beta chains from one sample in a study of T cell repertoires in cytomegalovirus infection. Antigens of these TCRs are unknown. TCRdb fed the reads into MiXCR, producing one record per CDR3 protein. The sample carries about 770,000 distinct CDR3 sequences, 25% to 35% recorded once. Sequences were derived from cultured CD8+ T cells from PBMCs, sampled from culture after CMV antigen stimulation. The receptors were sampled from a human donor in good health (CMV status not recorded). Some clones in this sample may be carry-over from other donors' samples. Both conserved end residues are part of each CDR3. A D gene is named only where the DNA matches it firmly. The size field is filled for only some rows; it gives once, few, many or a size class.

>NA|13|NA|TRBV5-6|TRBJ2-1
CASRDGVVLEQFF
TGTGCCAGCAGGGACGGGGTAGTACTTGAGCAGTTCTTC
>NA|16|few|TRBV6-5|TRBJ1-6
CASSYEMGGAESPLHF
TGTGCCAGCAGTTACGAGATGGGGGGCGCGGAATCACCCCTCCACTTT
>TRBD1|14|NA|TRBV2|TRBJ2-5
CASGGQGNQETQYF
TGTGCCAGCGGCGGACAGGGAAACCAAGAGACCCAGTACTTC
>TRBD1|18|NA|TRBV7-3|TRBJ2-1
CASSLTSGTVAPYNEQFF
TGTGCCAGCAGCCTTACATCCGGGACAGTCGCACCGTACAATGAGCAGTTCTTC
>TRBD2|18|NA|TRBV2|TRBJ2-4
CASSGSSGIPSRNDIQYF
TGTGCCAGCAGTGGTAGTAGCGGGATCCCTTCCCGGAATGACATTCAGTACTTC
>NA|16|few|TRBV11-1|TRBJ2-3
CASSPLASSPSDTQYF
TGTGCCAGCAGTCCTTTGGCTAGTTCACCTTCCGATACGCAGTATTTT
>NA|14|NA|TRBV15|TRBJ1-1
CATSRVDRGTEAFF
TGTGCCACCAGCAGAGTCGACAGAGGCACTGAAGCTTTCTTT
>NA|15|NA|TRBV7-6|TRBJ2-7
CASSLAQGWVYEQYF
TGTGCCAGCAGCTTAGCTCAGGGATGGGTCTACGAGCAGTACTTC
>NA|20|few|TRBV7-6|TRBJ1-4
CASSVLTLSGRGNSAEKLFF
TGTGCCAGCAGCGTACTTACACTCTCGGGGAGAGGGAATTCGGCAGAAAAACTGTTTTTT
>TRBD2|15|NA|TRBV14|TRBJ2-1
CASSHLAGVDNEQFF
TGTGCCAGCAGCCACCTAGCGGGGGTAGACAATGAGCAGTTCTTC
>TRBD1|13|NA|TRBV29-1|TRBJ1-2
CSAWTGANYGYTF
TGCAGCGCTTGGACAGGGGCGAACTATGGCTACACCTTC
>NA|14|many|TRBV5-5|TRBJ2-5
CASSLDGGKETQYF
TGTGCCAGCAGCTTGGACGGAGGAAAAGAGACCCAGTACTTC
>NA|16|many|TRBV5-4|TRBJ2-1
CASSSKRDISNNEQFF
TGTGCCAGCAGCTCCAAACGGGACATCTCTAACAATGAGCAGTTCTTC
>NA|10|few|TRBV28|TRBJ1-1
CASTNTEAFF
TGTGCCAGCACGAACACTGAAGCTTTCTTT
>NA|17|once|TRBV4-3|TRBJ2-1
CTSSQDLGQLPYNEQFF
TGCACCAGCAGCCAAGATTTGGGGCAGTTACCCTACAATGAGCAGTTCTTC
>NA|14|few|TRBV2|TRBJ2-1
CACLTGGAYNEQFF
TGTGCCTGCTTAACCGGTGGGGCCTACAATGAGCAGTTCTTC
>TRBD1|13|NA|TRBV15|TRBJ2-2
CATTGGLTGELFF
TGTGCCACAACAGGGGGACTCACCGGGGAGCTGTTTTTT
>TRBD2|15|NA|TRBV11-3|TRBJ2-2
CASSGWTSETGELFF
TGTGCCAGCAGCGGGTGGACTAGCGAGACCGGGGAGCTGTTTTTT
>NA|15|NA|TRBV19|TRBJ1-1
CASSIKRGMNTEAFF
TGTGCCAGTAGTATAAAGAGGGGGATGAACACTGAAGCTTTCTTT
>TRBD1|14|NA|TRBV7-2|TRBJ2-1
CATNRDRAYNEQFF
TGTGCCACCAACCGGGACAGGGCCTACAATGAGCAGTTCTTC
>NA|16|NA|TRBV12-3/TRBV12-4|TRBJ2-3
CASSFATQASTDTQYF
TGTGCCAGCAGTTTCGCCACACAGGCTAGCACAGATACGCAGTATTTT
>TRBD1|13|NA|TRBV5-4|TRBJ1-2
CASSRDRAWGYTF
TGTGCCAGCAGCCGGGACAGGGCGTGGGGCTACACCTTC
>TRBD1|14|NA|TRBV6-8|TRBJ2-7
CASGNRGSAYEQYF
TGTGCCAGCGGGAACAGGGGGTCGGCCTACGAGCAGTACTTC
>NA|13|NA|TRBV24-1|TRBJ2-3
CATSASTADTQYF
TGTGCCACCAGTGCCTCCACAGCAGATACGCAGTATTTT
>NA|14|NA|TRBV4-1|TRBJ2-1
CASSQENSYNEQFF
TGCGCCAGCAGCCAAGAGAACAGCTACAATGAGCAGTTCTTC
>NA|11|many|TRBV29-1|TRBJ1-2
CSSGHQYGYTF
TGCAGCTCCGGACACCAGTATGGCTACACCTTC
>NA|14|NA|TRBV7-2|TRBJ1-1
CASSLFTLVPEAFF
TGTGCCAGCAGCTTATTTACCCTTGTCCCTGAAGCTTTCTTT
>NA|13|NA|TRBV7-9|TRBJ1-1
CASSLVMYTEAFF
TGTGCCAGCAGCTTAGTTATGTACACTGAAGCTTTCTTT
>TRBD2|18|NA|TRBV14|TRBJ2-5
CASSQGISGALLWETQYF
TGTGCCAGCAGCCAAGGGATTAGCGGGGCACTACTTTGGGAGACCCAGTACTTC
>TRBD2|13|NA|TRBV10-2|TRBJ2-1
CASRLAGENEQFF
TGCGCCAGCCGACTAGCGGGGGAGAATGAGCAGTTCTTC
>NA|15|NA|TRBV6-5|TRBJ1-1
CASSYSDALDTEAFF
TGTGCCAGCAGTTACTCAGATGCCCTGGACACTGAAGCTTTCTTT
>TRBD1|15|NA|TRBV20-1|TRBJ1-2
CSARDGDRGYYGYTF
TGCAGTGCTAGAGATGGGGACAGGGGGTACTATGGCTACACCTTC
>NA|12|NA|TRBV27|TRBJ1-4
CASSAYREKLFF
TGTGCCAGCAGTGCCTACAGGGAAAAACTGTTTTTT
>NA|13|few|TRBV6-6|TRBJ1-1
CASSARLNTEAFF
TGTGCCAGCAGTGCCAGACTCAACACTGAAGCTTTCTTT
>NA|15|once|TRBV6-5|TRBJ1-1
CASSYPRGGNTEAFF
TGTGCCAGCAGTTACCCTCGCGGGGGGAACACTGAAGCTTTCTTT
>NA|15|many|TRBV12-3/TRBV12-4|TRBJ2-2
CASSRDRWNTGELFF
TGTGCCAGCAGTCGCGACAGGTGGAACACCGGGGAGCTGTTTTTT
>NA|14|NA|TRBV19|TRBJ1-2
CASTLDRTNYGYTF
TGTGCCAGTACCTTGGACAGAACTAACTATGGCTACACCTTC